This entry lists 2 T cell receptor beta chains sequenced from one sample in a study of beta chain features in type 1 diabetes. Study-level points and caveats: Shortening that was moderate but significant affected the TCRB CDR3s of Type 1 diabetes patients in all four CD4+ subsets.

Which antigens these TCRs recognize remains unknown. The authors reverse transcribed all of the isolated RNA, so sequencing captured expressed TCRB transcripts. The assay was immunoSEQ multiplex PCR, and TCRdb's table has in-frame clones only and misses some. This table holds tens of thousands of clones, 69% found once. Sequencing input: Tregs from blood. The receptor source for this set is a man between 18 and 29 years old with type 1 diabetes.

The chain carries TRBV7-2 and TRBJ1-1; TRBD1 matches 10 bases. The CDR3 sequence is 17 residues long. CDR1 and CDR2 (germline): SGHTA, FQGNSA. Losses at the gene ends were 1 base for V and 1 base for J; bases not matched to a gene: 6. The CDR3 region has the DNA TGTGCCAGCAGCTTAGTTGGGGACAGGGGACCGAACACTGAAGCTTTCTTT. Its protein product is CASSLVGDRGPNTEAFF.

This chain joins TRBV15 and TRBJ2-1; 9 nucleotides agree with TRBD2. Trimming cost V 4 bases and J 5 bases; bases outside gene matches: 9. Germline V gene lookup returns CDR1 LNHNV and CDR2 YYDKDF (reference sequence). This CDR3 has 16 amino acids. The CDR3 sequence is CATSTRLAVKNNEQFF. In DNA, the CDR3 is TGTGCCACCAGCACCCGACTAGCGGTAAAAAACAATGAGCAGTTCTTC.